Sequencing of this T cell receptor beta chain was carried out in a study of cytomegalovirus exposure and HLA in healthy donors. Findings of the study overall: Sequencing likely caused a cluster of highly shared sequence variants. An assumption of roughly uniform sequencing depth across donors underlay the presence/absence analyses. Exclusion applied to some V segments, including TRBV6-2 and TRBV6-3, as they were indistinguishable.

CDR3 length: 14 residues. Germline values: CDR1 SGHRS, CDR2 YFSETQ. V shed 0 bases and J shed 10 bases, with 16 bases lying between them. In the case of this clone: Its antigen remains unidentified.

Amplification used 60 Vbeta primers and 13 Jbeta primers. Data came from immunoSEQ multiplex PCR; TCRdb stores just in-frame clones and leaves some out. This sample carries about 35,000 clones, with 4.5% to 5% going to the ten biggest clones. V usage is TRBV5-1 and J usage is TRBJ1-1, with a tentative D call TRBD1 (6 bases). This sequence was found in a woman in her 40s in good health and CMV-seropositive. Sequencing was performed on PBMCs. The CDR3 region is CASSLGTADRGAFF. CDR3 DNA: TGCGCCAGCAGCTTGGGGACAGCCGACCGGGGAGCTTTCTTT.